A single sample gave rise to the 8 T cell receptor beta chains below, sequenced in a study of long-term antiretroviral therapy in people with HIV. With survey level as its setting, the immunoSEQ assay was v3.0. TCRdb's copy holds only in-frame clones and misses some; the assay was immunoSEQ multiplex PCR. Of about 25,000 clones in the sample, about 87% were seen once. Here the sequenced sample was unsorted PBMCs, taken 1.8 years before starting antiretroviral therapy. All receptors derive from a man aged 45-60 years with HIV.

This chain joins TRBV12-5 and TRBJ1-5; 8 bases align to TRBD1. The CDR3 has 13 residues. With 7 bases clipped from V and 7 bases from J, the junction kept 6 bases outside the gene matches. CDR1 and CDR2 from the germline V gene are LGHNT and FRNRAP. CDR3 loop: CASAWDRSQPQHF. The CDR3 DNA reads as TGTGCTAGTGCCTGGGACAGGAGCCAGCCCCAGCATTTT.

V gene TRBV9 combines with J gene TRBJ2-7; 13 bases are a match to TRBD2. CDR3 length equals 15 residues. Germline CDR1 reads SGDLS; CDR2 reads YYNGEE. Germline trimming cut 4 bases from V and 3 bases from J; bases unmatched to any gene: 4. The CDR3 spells CASSPRTSGSYEQYF. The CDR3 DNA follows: TGTGCCAGCAGCCCTCGGACTAGCGGGAGCTACGAGCAGTACTTC.

The CDR3 nucleotides are TGTGCCAGCAGTGAGTTTCGAGATGTCGATGAGCAGTTCTTC. Protein sequence: CASSEFRDVDEQFF. This chain joins TRBV2 and TRBJ2-1; no definite D call. The germline V gene has CDR1 SNHLY and CDR2 FYNNEI. This CDR3 has 14 amino acids. With 3 bases removed from V and 8 bases from J, the gap between germline ends came to 14 bases.

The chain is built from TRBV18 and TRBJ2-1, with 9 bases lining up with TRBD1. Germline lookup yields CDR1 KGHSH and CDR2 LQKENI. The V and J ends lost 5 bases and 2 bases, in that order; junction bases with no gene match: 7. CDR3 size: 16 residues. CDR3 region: CASSGQGRVTYNEQFF. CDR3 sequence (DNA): TGTGCCAGCTCAGGACAGGGGAGAGTAACCTACAATGAGCAGTTCTTC.

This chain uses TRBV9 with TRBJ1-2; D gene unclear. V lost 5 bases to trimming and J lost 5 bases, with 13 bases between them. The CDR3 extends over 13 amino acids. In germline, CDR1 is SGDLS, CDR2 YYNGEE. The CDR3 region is CASSTRHEYGYTF. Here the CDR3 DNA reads TGTGCCAGCAGTACACGGCATGAGTATGGCTACACCTTC.

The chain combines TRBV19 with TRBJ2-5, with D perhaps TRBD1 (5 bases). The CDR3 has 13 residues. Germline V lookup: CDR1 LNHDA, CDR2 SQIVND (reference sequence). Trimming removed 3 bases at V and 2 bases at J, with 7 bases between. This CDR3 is CASSIDSQETQYF. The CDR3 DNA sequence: TGTGCCAGTAGTATCGACAGTCAAGAGACCCAGTACTTC.

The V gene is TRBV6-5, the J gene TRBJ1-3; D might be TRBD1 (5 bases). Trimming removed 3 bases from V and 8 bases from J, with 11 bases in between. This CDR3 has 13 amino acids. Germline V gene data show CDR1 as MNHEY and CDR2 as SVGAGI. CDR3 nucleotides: TGTGCCAGCAGTTATCGACAGACGGACACCATATATTTT. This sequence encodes CASSYRQTDTIYF.

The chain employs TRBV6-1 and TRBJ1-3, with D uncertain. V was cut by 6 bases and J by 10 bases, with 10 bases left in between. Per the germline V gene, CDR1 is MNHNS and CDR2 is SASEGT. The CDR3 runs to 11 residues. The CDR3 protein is CASSLEGTIYF. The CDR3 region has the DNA TGTGCCAGCAGCCTGGAAGGAACCATATATTTT.